This T cell receptor (beta chain) was found in a study of identical twins. Study results and caveats: For out-of-frame alpha sequences shared by twins, low generation probability was in excess. Zero-insertion analyses might be partly confounded by invariant T cells like MAIT and iNKT. Donors were not followed over many years; analysis was cross-sectional.

The V end was cut by 7 bases, the J end by 6 bases, with 13 bases between. This CDR3 has 12 amino acids. Germline values: CDR1 SGHDT, CDR2 YYEEEE. Template switching, a step in the protocol, added a universal primer site, and cDNA carried unique molecular identifiers. Using its own MiXCR run on the 5' RACE reads, TCRdb lists one record per CDR3 protein. This sample yields approximately 260,000 distinct CDR3 sequences, of which roughly an eighth are seen a single time; around 9.5% belongs to the top ten. Comment on this clonotype: What it recognizes is unknown.

The V call is TRBV5-6, the J call TRBJ1-2; D is perhaps TRBD1 (6 bases). The specimen sequenced was memory (CD45RO+) T cells sorted from blood. The source of this sequence is a young woman in good health. The CDR3 nucleotides read TGTGCCAGCGCGACCGGGGGCGATGGCTACACCTTC. This encodes CASATGGDGYTF. Full variable domain (rest looked up from reference TRBV5-6 and TRBJ1-2): DAGVTQSPTHLIKTRGQQVTLRCSPKSGHDTVSWYQQALGQGPQFIFQYYEEEERQRGNFPDRFSGHQFPNYSSELNVNALLLGDSALYLCASATGGDGYTFGSGTRLTVV.